The clone carrying this TCR beta chain was seen only a few times. Antigen unknown. All of the isolated RNA was reverse transcribed, so expressed TCRB transcripts were sequenced. TCRdb keeps only in-frame clones here, not all; method: immunoSEQ multiplex PCR. Here the sample spans over 150,000 clones, 10% being singletons. The CDR3 consists of 13 residues. Germline V lookup: CDR1 SGHRS, CDR2 YFSETQ. V lost 3 bases to trimming and J lost 5 bases, with 11 bases between them. A sort by CD45RO/CCR7/CD25/CD127/CD95/CD27 yielded CD4+ naive, central memory, regulatory and stem cell-like memory cells. The data stem from a study of beta chain features in type 1 diabetes. Across the whole study: Cell yields, gender and age were comparable in patients and healthy donors.

Overall study findings and caveats: Patients with type 1 diabetes showed fewer VDJ junction insertions and more deletions. Any PCR bias toward short templates would affect both groups alike. People with Type 1 diabetes carried modestly yet significantly shorter TCRB CDR3s in all four CD4+ subsets.

V is TRBV5-1 and J is TRBJ1-1; D is perhaps TRBD1 (5 bases). The TCR sequence derives from a man younger than 45 with type 1 diabetes. The sequencing input was central memory CD4+ T cells from blood. The CDR3 spells CASSSQAWTEAFF. CDR3 sequence (DNA): TGCGCCAGCAGCTCACAGGCTTGGACTGAAGCTTTCTTT. Full variable domain (remainder filled in from reference TRBV5-1 and TRBJ1-1): KAGVTQTPRYLIKTRGQQVTLSCSPISGHRSVSWYQQTPGQGLQFLFEYFSETQRNKGNFPGRFSGRQFSNSRSEMNVSTLELGDSALYLCASSSQAWTEAFFGQGTRLTVV.